These T cell receptor beta chains were read from a single sample in a study of T cell changes during pregnancy in multiple sclerosis. Generated by immunoSEQ multiplex PCR, the TCRdb table keeps only in-frame clones and is missing some. Of tens of thousands of clones listed, roughly 89% are singletons. The source material was CD4+ T cells from peripheral blood mononuclear cells, sampled in the first trimester of pregnancy. The receptors come from a female donor in good health, enrolled as a control in a pregnancy study. CDR3s include the opening cysteine and the closing phenylalanine or tryptophan. A D gene is named only where the DNA matches it firmly. Clone size, where shown, is once, few, many, or a class for clones that have expanded.

V: TRBV28
D: TRBD1
size: -
J: TRBJ1-1
CDR3: CASSLSGQLNTEAFF
DNA: TGTGCCAGCAGTTTATCGGGACAGCTGAACACTGAAGCTTTCTTT

V: TRBV29-1
D: TRBD1
size: -
J: TRBJ1-4
CDR3: CSVHQGANEKLFF
DNA: TGCAGCGTGCATCAGGGGGCTAATGAAAAACTGTTTTTT

V: TRBV19
D: -
size: -
J: TRBJ2-7
CDR3: CASSKTDLLVGEQYF
DNA: TGTGCCAGTAGTAAGACAGATCTCCTTGTGGGCGAGCAGTACTTC

V: TRBV5-7
D: -
size: -
J: TRBJ2-1
CDR3: CASSLRGEQFF
DNA: TGTGCCAGCAGCTTGAGGGGTGAGCAGTTCTTC

V: TRBV5-6
D: -
size: -
J: TRBJ2-3
CDR3: CASSFNTDTQYF
DNA: TGTGCCAGCAGCTTTAATACAGATACGCAGTATTTT

V: TRBV10-3
D: TRBD1
size: -
J: TRBJ1-1
CDR3: CAISEGTGGGGGTEAFF
DNA: TGTGCCATCAGTGAAGGGACAGGGGGCGGAGGAGGCACTGAAGCTTTCTTT

V: TRBV7-8
D: TRBD1
size: -
J: TRBJ2-7
CDR3: CASSFRTGYPEQYF
DNA: TGTGCCAGCAGCTTCCGGACAGGTTATCCCGAGCAGTACTTC

V: TRBV4-1
D: -
size: -
J: TRBJ1-1
CDR3: CASSQGSRGRTEAFF
DNA: TGCGCCAGCAGCCAAGGGTCCAGGGGACGTACTGAAGCTTTCTTT

V: TRBV19
D: -
size: -
J: TRBJ2-1
CDR3: CASSIDLGTHYNEQFF
DNA: TGTGCCAGTAGTATAGATCTGGGGACACATTACAATGAGCAGTTCTTC

V: TRBV28
D: -
size: -
J: TRBJ2-7
CDR3: CASSPTSALYEQYF
DNA: TGTGCCAGCAGTCCCACTAGTGCTCTCTACGAGCAGTACTTC

V: TRBV18
D: TRBD1
size: -
J: TRBJ1-1
CDR3: CASSNRGLDTEAFF
DNA: TGTGCCAGCTCAAACAGGGGGCTGGACACTGAAGCTTTCTTT

V: TRBV11-2
D: TRBD2
size: -
J: TRBJ2-7
CDR3: CASSLWDYPQPYEQYF
DNA: TGTGCCAGCAGCTTATGGGACTACCCTCAACCCTACGAGCAGTACTTC

V: TRBV18
D: TRBD2
size: few
J: TRBJ2-1
CDR3: CASSPQVPGLAGVEDEQFF
DNA: TGTGCCAGCTCACCACAGGTTCCGGGACTAGCGGGGGTCGAGGATGAGCAGTTCTTC

V: TRBV27
D: TRBD2
size: -
J: TRBJ2-2
CDR3: CASSPRTIPTSGLNTGELFF
DNA: TGTGCCAGCAGTCCAAGAACGATCCCGACTAGCGGGCTAAACACCGGGGAGCTGTTTTTT

V: TRBV9
D: -
size: once
J: TRBJ1-6
CDR3: CASSAHGQTNSPLHF
DNA: TGTGCCAGCAGCGCCCACGGACAGACTAATTCACCCCTCCACTTT

V: TRBV28
D: -
size: -
J: TRBJ1-1
CDR3: CASRQGGRTEAFF
DNA: TGTGCCAGCAGACAAGGGGGTCGCACTGAAGCTTTCTTT

V: TRBV10-2
D: -
size: -
J: TRBJ2-5
CDR3: CASSRGRETQYF
DNA: TGCGCCAGCAGCCGAGGTAGAGAGACCCAGTACTTC

V: TRBV4-2
D: -
size: -
J: TRBJ2-5
CDR3: CASSQDGRGEVTQYF
DNA: TGTGCCAGCAGCCAAGATGGGAGGGGGGAGGTGACCCAGTACTTC

V: TRBV21-1
D: -
size: -
J: TRBJ2-7
CDR3: CASSKECETSGSNEQYF
DNA: TGTGCCAGCAGCAAAGAATGTGAGACTAGCGGGAGCAACGAGCAGTACTTC

V: TRBV7-9
D: TRBD2
size: -
J: TRBJ2-3
CDR3: CASSLSSGTSWDTQYF
DNA: TGTGCCAGCAGCTTGAGTTCGGGGACTAGCTGGGATACGCAGTATTTT

V: TRBV29-1
D: -
size: -
J: TRBJ2-1
CDR3: CSVERDIGNEQFF
DNA: TGCAGCGTTGAGAGGGATATCGGCAATGAGCAGTTCTTC

V: TRBV2
D: -
size: -
J: TRBJ2-7
CDR3: CASSREGNGYEQYF
DNA: TGTGCCAGCTCCCGGGAAGGGAACGGTTACGAGCAGTACTTC

V: TRBV6-5
D: -
size: once
J: TRBJ2-2
CDR3: CASSYSVQFNTGELFF
DNA: TGTGCCAGCAGTTACTCTGTGCAGTTTAACACCGGGGAGCTGTTTTTT

V: TRBV4-1
D: TRBD1
size: -
J: TRBJ2-6
CDR3: CASSPRDRLRSGANVLTF
DNA: TGCGCCAGCAGCCCCCGGGACAGGTTACGCTCTGGGGCCAACGTCCTGACTTTC

V: TRBV18
D: -
size: -
J: TRBJ1-6
CDR3: CASSPIRPGNNSPLHF
DNA: TGTGCCAGCTCACCAATACGCCCGGGAAATAATTCACCCCTCCACTTT

V: TRBV19
D: -
size: -
J: TRBJ2-5
CDR3: CASSIGGRGETQYF
DNA: TGTGCCAGTAGTATTGGGGGCCGGGGAGAGACCCAGTACTTC

V: TRBV14
D: TRBD1
size: once
J: TRBJ2-2
CDR3: CASSPQGAGELFF
DNA: TGTGCCAGCAGCCCCCAGGGGGCCGGGGAGCTGTTTTTT

V: TRBV2
D: TRBD1
size: -
J: TRBJ2-5
CDR3: CASTVGQGAQYF
DNA: TGTGCCAGCACCGTAGGACAGGGGGCACAGTACTTC

V: TRBV5-1
D: TRBD2
size: -
J: TRBJ2-7
CDR3: CASSFQRDSYEQYF
DNA: TGCGCCAGCAGCTTCCAGCGGGACTCCTACGAGCAGTACTTC

V: TRBV21-1
D: -
size: -
J: TRBJ2-5
CDR3: CASSNFWSGTSGVLYQETQYF
DNA: TGTGCCAGCAGCAATTTTTGGTCGGGGACTAGCGGGGTCCTGTACCAAGAGACCCAGTACTTC

V: TRBV14
D: -
size: -
J: TRBJ2-3
CDR3: CASSQVLSLGQYF
DNA: TGTGCCAGCAGCCAAGTACTATCCTTGGGGCAGTATTTT

V: TRBV28
D: TRBD1
size: -
J: TRBJ1-2
CDR3: CASSSIDRVYGYTF
DNA: TGTGCCAGCAGTTCTATCGACAGGGTCTATGGCTACACCTTC

V: TRBV23-1
D: TRBD1
size: -
J: TRBJ2-7
CDR3: CASSQSNRGVDEQYF
DNA: TGCGCCAGCAGTCAATCGAACAGGGGCGTGGACGAGCAGTACTTC

V: TRBV10-3
D: -
size: -
J: TRBJ2-7
CDR3: CAISESGVVYEQYF
DNA: TGTGCCATCAGTGAGTCAGGGGTCGTTTACGAGCAGTACTTC

V: TRBV18
D: TRBD2
size: -
J: TRBJ2-1
CDR3: CASSPPPTSGDGEQFF
DNA: TGTGCCAGCTCACCACCCCCGACTAGCGGGGATGGTGAGCAGTTCTTC

V: TRBV4-1
D: TRBD1
size: few
J: TRBJ1-2
CDR3: CASSLTHQGAQDYGYTF
DNA: TGCGCCAGCAGCCTTACTCATCAGGGGGCGCAGGACTATGGCTACACCTTC

V: TRBV19
D: -
size: -
J: TRBJ1-1
CDR3: CASSSTGRGTEAFF
DNA: TGTGCCAGTAGTTCCACAGGGAGGGGCACTGAAGCTTTCTTT

V: TRBV28
D: TRBD2
size: few
J: TRBJ2-7
CDR3: CASSGPGTSGRYEQYF
DNA: TGTGCCAGCAGCGGTCCCGGGACTAGCGGGAGGTACGAGCAGTACTTC

V: TRBV7-9
D: TRBD1
size: -
J: TRBJ1-1
CDR3: CASSLQGATEAFF
DNA: TGTGCCAGCAGCTTGCAGGGGGCCACTGAAGCTTTCTTT

V: TRBV19
D: TRBD1
size: -
J: TRBJ1-2
CDR3: CASSIAGGYGYTF
DNA: TGTGCCAGTAGTATAGCAGGGGGCTATGGCTACACCTTC

V: TRBV5-6
D: -
size: -
J: TRBJ2-2
CDR3: CASTPPGTKNTGELFF
DNA: TGTGCCAGCACTCCCCCGGGGACAAAGAACACCGGGGAGCTGTTTTTT

V: TRBV5-6
D: -
size: -
J: TRBJ1-3
CDR3: CASSLEGGPGNTIYF
DNA: TGTGCCAGCAGCTTGGAGGGAGGGCCTGGAAACACCATATATTTT

V: TRBV21-1
D: -
size: once
J: TRBJ1-5
CDR3: CASLPRIGQPNSNQPQHF
DNA: TGTGCCAGCCTGCCACGCATCGGACAGCCAAATAGCAATCAGCCCCAGCATTTT

V: TRBV5-4
D: -
size: -
J: TRBJ2-1
CDR3: CASSLESGPYNEQFF
DNA: TGTGCCAGCAGCTTGGAGTCAGGCCCCTACAATGAGCAGTTCTTC

V: TRBV19
D: TRBD2
size: -
J: TRBJ2-7
CDR3: CASGSGLAGGEEQYF
DNA: TGTGCCAGCGGGTCGGGACTAGCGGGAGGAGAAGAGCAGTACTTC

V: TRBV2
D: -
size: -
J: TRBJ2-3
CDR3: CASNWGGPADTQYF
DNA: TGTGCCAGCAATTGGGGAGGACCGGCAGATACGCAGTATTTT

V: TRBV7-2
D: -
size: -
J: TRBJ1-1
CDR3: CASSLGLTEAFF
DNA: TGTGCCAGCAGCTTAGGTCTAACTGAAGCTTTCTTT

V: TRBV10-2
D: -
size: -
J: TRBJ2-2
CDR3: CASSESGLLGVSAGELFF
DNA: TGCGCCAGCAGTGAGTCGGGACTCCTAGGAGTCTCGGCCGGGGAGCTGTTTTTT

V: TRBV4-1
D: -
size: -
J: TRBJ2-7
CDR3: CASSRLLAGSTYEQYF
DNA: TGCGCCAGCAGCCGGCTCCTTGCCGGGAGCACCTACGAGCAGTACTTC